One sample yielded the 3 T cell receptor beta chains listed below, sequenced in a study of blood T cells in healthy people across ages. Through a sample-barcoded 5' primer and a J-beta primer mix, a second PCR was run for roughly 6 to 12 cycles. TCRdb reprocessed the 5' RACE reads via MiXCR and lists one record per CDR3 protein. The sample lists around 1,000,000 distinct CDR3 sequences, almost 25% occurring once. A further study also used this sample, focusing on T cells of mothers and their children.

Sequences were obtained from blood. These TCRs come from a girl aged 2-9 years in good health.

This chain connects TRBV6-1 to TRBJ2-3; D not certain. V gave up 2 bases and J gave up 1 base, with 13 bases separating them. This CDR3 is 16 amino acids long. Germline loops: CDR1 MNHNS, CDR2 SASEGT. Here the CDR3 DNA reads TGTGCCAGCAGTGAATGGGCGAGAACCCGCACAGATACGCAGTATTTT. This sequence encodes CASSEWARTRTDTQYF.

This clonotype was seen repeatedly, ten times or more. This chain joins TRBV28 and TRBJ2-7; 10 positions agree with TRBD1. The CDR3 runs to 15 residues. Losses at the gene ends were 5 bases for V and 8 bases for J; bases not matched to a gene: 12. In germline, CDR1 is MDHEN, CDR2 SYDVKM. The CDR3: CASSPTGTGERKQYF. The CDR3 region has the DNA TGTGCCAGCAGTCCAACCGGGACAGGGGAGCGCAAGCAGTACTTC.

The rearrangement links TRBV7-2 to TRBJ1-2; the D gene is possibly TRBD1 (5 bases). Trimming pared 2 bases from V and 2 bases from J, leaving 9 bases between. Germline-derived CDR1 and CDR2 are SGHTA and FQGNSA. This CDR3 is built from 14 residues. CDR3 region: CASSLPGRNYGYTF. The CDR3 DNA reads as TGTGCCAGCAGCTTACCGGGACGGAACTATGGCTACACCTTC.